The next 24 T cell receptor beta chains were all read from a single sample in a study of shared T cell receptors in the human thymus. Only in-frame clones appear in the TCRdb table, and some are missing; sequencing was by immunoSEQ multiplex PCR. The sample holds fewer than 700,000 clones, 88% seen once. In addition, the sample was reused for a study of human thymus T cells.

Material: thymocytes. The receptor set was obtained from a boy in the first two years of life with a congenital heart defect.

Written as DNA, the CDR3 is TGTGCCAGCAGTTTACATGCGGGGGCTGGGGCCAACGTCCTGACTTTC. Translated: CASSLHAGAGANVLTF. The rearrangement links TRBV28 to TRBJ2-6; 7 nucleotides align to TRBD2. CDR3 size: 16 residues. V lost 2 bases, J lost 2 bases, and 3 bases stayed unmatched. Germline loops: CDR1 MDHEN, CDR2 SYDVKM.

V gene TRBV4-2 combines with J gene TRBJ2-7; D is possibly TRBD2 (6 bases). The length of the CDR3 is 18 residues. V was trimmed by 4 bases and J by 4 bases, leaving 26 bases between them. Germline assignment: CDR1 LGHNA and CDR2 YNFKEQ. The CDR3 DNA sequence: TGTGCCAGCAGCCTCACCAAAGATGGAGGAATAGCGGAGTACGAGCAGTACTTC. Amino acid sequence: CASSLTKDGGIAEYEQYF.

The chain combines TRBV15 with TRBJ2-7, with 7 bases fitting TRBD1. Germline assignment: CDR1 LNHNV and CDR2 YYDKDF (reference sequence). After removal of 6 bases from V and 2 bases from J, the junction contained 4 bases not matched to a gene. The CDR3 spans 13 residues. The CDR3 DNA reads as TGTGCCACCAGTACCGACAGGGCCTACGAGCAGTACTTC. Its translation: CATSTDRAYEQYF.

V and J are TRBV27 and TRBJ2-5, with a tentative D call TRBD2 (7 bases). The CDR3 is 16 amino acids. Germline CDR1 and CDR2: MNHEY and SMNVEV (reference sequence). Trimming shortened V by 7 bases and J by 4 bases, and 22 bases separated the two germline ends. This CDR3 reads CASKKGSRRGGETQYF. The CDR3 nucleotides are TGTGCCAGCAAAAAGGGCTCCCGGAGGGGGGGAGAGACCCAGTACTTC.

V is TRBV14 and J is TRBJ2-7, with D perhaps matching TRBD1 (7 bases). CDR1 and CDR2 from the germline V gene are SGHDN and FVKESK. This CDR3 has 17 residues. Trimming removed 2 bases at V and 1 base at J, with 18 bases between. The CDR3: CASSQISGAGQSYEQYF. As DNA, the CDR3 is TGTGCCAGCAGCCAAATCTCTGGGGCGGGACAGTCCTACGAGCAGTACTTC.

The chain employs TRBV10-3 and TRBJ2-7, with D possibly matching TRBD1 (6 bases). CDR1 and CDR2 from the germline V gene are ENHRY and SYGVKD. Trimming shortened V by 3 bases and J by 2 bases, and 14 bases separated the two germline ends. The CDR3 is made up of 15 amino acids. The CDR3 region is CAISDRQGWAYEQYF. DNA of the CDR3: TGTGCCATCAGTGATAGGCAGGGGTGGGCCTACGAGCAGTACTTC.

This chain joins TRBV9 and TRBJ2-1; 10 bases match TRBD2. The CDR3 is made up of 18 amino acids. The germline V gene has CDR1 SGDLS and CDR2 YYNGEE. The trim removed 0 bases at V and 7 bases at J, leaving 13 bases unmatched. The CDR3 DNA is TGTGCCAGCAGCGTAGGACTCAACTTAGCGGGAGGAAGGAATGAGCAGTTCTTC. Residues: CASSVGLNLAGGRNEQFF.

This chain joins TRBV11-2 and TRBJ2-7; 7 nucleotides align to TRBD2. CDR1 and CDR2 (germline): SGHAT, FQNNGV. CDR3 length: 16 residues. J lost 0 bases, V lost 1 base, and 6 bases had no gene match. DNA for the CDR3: TGTGCCAGCAGCTTAGGTGGTAGCGGGCCCTCCTACGAGCAGTACTTC. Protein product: CASSLGGSGPSYEQYF.

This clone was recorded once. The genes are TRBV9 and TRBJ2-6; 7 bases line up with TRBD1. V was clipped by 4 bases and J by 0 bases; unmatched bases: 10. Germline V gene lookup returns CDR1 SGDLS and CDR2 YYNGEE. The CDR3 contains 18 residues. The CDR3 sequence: CASSLPDRSPSGANVLTF. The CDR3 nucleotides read TGTGCCAGCAGCCTCCCGGACAGGTCCCCCTCTGGGGCCAACGTCCTGACTTTC.

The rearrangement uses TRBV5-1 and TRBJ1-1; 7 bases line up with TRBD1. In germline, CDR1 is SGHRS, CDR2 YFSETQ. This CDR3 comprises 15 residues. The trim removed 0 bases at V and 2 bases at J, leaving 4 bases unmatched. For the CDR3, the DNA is TGCGCCAGCAGCTTGGCTGCAGGGGGAAACACTGAAGCTTTCTTT. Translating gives CASSLAAGGNTEAFF.

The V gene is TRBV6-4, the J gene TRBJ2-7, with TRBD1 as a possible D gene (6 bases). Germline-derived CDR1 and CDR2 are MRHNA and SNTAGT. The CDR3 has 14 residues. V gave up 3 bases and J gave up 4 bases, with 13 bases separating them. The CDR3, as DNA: TGTGCCAGCAGTGAAGCTGTCAGGGGTTACGAGCAGTACTTC. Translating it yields CASSEAVRGYEQYF.

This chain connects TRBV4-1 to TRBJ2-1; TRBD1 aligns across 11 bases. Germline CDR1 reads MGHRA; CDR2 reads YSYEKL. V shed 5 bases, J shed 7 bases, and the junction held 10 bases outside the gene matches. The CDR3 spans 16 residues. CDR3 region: CASSSRGWDRGNEQFF. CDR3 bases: TGCGCCAGCAGCTCCCGCGGGTGGGACAGGGGGAATGAGCAGTTCTTC.

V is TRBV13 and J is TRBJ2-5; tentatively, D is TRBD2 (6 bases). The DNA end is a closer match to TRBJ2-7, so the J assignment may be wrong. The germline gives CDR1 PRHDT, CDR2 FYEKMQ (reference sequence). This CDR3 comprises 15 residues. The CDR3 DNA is TGTGCCAGCAGCATACGGGGGTTGAGCTCCTACGAGCAGTACTTC. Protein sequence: CASSIRGLSSYEQYF.

The CDR3, as DNA: TGTGCCACTCCGGGGGGACAGGAGCGCACCGGGGAGCTGTTTTTT. Its protein product is CATPGGQERTGELFF. This sequence joins TRBV19 and TRBJ2-2; tentative D call: TRBD1 (8 bases). Germline CDR1 reads LNHDA; CDR2 reads SQIVND (reference sequence). Trimming took 10 bases from V and 4 from J, leaving 19 bases between them. The CDR3 runs 15 residues.

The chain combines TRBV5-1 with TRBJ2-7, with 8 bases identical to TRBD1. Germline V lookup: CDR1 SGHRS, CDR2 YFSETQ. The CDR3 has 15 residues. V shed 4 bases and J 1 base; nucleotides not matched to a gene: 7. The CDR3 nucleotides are TGCGCCAGCAGCGGAGGGGACAGGCTATCCTACGAGCAGTACTTC. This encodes CASSGGDRLSYEQYF.

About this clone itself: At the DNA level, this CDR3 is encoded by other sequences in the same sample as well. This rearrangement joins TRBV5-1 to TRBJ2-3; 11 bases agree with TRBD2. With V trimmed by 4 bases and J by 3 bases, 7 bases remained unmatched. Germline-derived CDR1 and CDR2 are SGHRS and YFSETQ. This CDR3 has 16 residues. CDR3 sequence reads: CASSKIAGGPTDTQYF. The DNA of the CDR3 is TGCGCCAGCAGCAAAATAGCGGGAGGGCCTACAGATACGCAGTATTTT.

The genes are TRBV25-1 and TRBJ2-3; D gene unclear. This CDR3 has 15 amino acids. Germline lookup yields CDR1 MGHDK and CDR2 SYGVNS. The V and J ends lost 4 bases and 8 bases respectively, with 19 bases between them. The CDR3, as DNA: TGTGCCAGCAGTGGCAGACCATTATCCCGCGGTACGCAGTATTTT. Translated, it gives CASSGRPLSRGTQYF.

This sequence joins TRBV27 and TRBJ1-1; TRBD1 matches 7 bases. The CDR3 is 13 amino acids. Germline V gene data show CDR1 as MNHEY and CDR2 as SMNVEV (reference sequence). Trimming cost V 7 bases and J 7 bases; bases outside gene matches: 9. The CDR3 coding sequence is TGTGCCAGCAATTCAGACAGGGTGGGTGAAGCTTTCTTT. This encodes CASNSDRVGEAFF.

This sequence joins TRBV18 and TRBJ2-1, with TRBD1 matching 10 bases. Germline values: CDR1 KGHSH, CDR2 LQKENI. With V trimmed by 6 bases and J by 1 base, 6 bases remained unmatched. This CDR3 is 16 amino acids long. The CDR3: CASSSGQGESYNEQFF. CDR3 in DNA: TGTGCCAGCTCTTCCGGACAGGGGGAATCCTACAATGAGCAGTTCTTC.

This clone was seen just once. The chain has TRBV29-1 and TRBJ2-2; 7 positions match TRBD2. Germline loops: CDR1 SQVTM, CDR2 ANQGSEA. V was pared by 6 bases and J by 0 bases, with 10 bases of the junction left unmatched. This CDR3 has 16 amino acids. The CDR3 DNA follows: TGCAGCGTGAGGGGTGGCGGGAGCGCGAACACCGGGGAGCTGTTTTTT. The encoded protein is CSVRGGGSANTGELFF.

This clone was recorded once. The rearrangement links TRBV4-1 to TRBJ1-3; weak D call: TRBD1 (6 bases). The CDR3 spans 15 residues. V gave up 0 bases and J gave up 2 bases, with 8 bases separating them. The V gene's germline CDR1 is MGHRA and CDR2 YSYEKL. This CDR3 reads CASSQDGTTGNTIYF. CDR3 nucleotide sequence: TGCGCCAGCAGCCAAGACGGGACAACTGGAAACACCATATATTTT.

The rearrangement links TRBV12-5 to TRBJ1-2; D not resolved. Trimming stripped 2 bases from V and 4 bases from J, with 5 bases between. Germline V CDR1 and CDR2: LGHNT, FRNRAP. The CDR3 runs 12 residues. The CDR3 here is CASGLSGYGYTF. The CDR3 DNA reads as TGTGCTAGTGGTTTGTCCGGCTATGGCTACACCTTC.

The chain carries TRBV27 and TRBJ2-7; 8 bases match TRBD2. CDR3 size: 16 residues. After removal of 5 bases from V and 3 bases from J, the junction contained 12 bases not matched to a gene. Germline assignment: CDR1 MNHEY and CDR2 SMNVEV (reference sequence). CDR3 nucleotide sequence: TGTGCCAGCAGTACCCACCGGGGGGGGTTCCTCTACGAGCAGTACTTC. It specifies CASSTHRGGFLYEQYF.

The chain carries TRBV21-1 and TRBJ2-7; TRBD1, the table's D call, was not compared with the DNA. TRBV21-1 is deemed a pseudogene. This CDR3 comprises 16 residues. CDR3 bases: TGTGCCAGCAGCAAAGCAAGAAGGGGTCTAAACCACGAGCAGTACTTC. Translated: CASSKARRGLNHEQYF.